The 23 T cell receptor beta chains below were found in one sample sequenced in a study of blood T cell repertoires in COVID-19. The protocol was immunoSEQ multiplex PCR, while the TCRdb copy is restricted to in-frame clones and leaves out a portion. In the table there are about 210,000 clones, approximately 86% of which are singletons. Material: peripheral blood. These receptors were collected from a man younger than 35 with active or convalescent COVID-19.

The V gene is TRBV5-6, the J gene TRBJ2-3; the match to TRBD2 covers 13 bases. CDR3 length: 17 residues. Trimming cost V 3 bases and J 3 bases; bases outside gene matches: 7. Germline V gene lookup returns CDR1 SGHDT and CDR2 YYEEEE. The CDR3 is CASSSLAGGHTTDTQYF. CDR3 nucleotides: TGTGCCAGCAGCTCACTAGCGGGAGGGCATACGACAGATACGCAGTATTTT. Complete variable domain (other parts from reference TRBV5-6 and TRBJ2-3): DAGVTQSPTHLIKTRGQQVTLRCSPKSGHDTVSWYQQALGQGPQFIFQYYEEEERQRGNFPDRFSGHQFPNYSSELNVNALLLGDSALYLCASSSLAGGHTTDTQYFGPGTRLTVL.

The genes are TRBV6-1 and TRBJ1-5; TRBD1 aligns across 8 bases. The germline CDR1 and CDR2 sequences are MNHNS and SASEGT. V trimming: 3 bases; J trimming: 3 bases; junction bases outside the gene matches: 4. There are 15 residues in the CDR3. The CDR3 region has the DNA TGTGCCAGCAGTGAGAGGGGACAGGTCAATCAGCCCCAGCATTTT. Protein product: CASSERGQVNQPQHF.

The chain couples TRBV19 to TRBJ2-5; perhaps TRBD2 as D (6 bases). Germline lookup yields CDR1 LNHDA and CDR2 SQIVND (reference sequence). CDR3 length: 13 residues. The V gene lost 4 bases and the J gene lost 5 bases, with 11 bases spanning the gap. The CDR3 DNA follows: TGTGCCAGTAGTAGCAGCGGGCGGGAGACCCAGTACTTC. Protein: CASSSSGRETQYF.

V is TRBV3-1 (or the pseudogene TRBV3-2) and J is TRBJ1-1; maybe TRBD1 (6 bases). V lost 0 bases and J lost 5, with 13 bases in between. Germline lookup yields CDR1 LGHDT and CDR2 YNNKEL (reference sequence). The CDR3 covers 15 residues. The CDR3 loop reads CASSQESATGTEAFF. Written as DNA, the CDR3 is TGTGCCAGCAGCCAAGAATCGGCTACAGGGACTGAAGCTTTCTTT.

This chain connects TRBV7-2 to TRBJ2-7, with D unclear. Germline V CDR1 and CDR2: SGHTA, FQGNSA. This CDR3 has 13 residues. V lost 3 bases to trimming and J lost 3 bases, with 9 bases between them. The CDR3: CASSFGVVYEQYF. CDR3 in DNA: TGTGCCAGCAGCTTCGGAGTTGTCTACGAGCAGTACTTC.

The V gene is TRBV4-2, the J gene TRBJ1-6, with 10 bases identical to TRBD1. Germline trimming cut 1 base from V and 12 bases from J; bases unmatched to any gene: 9. This CDR3 region has 16 residues. Germline V gene sequence: CDR1 LGHNA, CDR2 YNFKEQ. CDR3 amino acids: CASSQVGDRGILPLHF. CDR3 sequence (DNA): TGTGCCAGCAGCCAAGTAGGGGACAGGGGCATATTACCCCTCCACTTT.

This clone occurred a few times. The rearrangement joins TRBV30 to TRBJ2-7, with D unclear. This CDR3 is 11 amino acids long. Between the trimmed V and J ends, which lost 3 bases and 6 bases, there was a span of 9 bases. CDR1 and CDR2 (germline): GTSNPN, SVGIG (reference sequence). This chain's CDR3 is CAWSARREQYF. The CDR3 DNA reads as TGTGCCTGGAGCGCTAGACGCGAGCAGTACTTC.

The chain uses TRBV2 and TRBJ2-7, with D maybe TRBD2 (5 bases). Germline V gene lookup returns CDR1 SNHLY and CDR2 FYNNEI. V lost 6 bases to trimming and J lost 5 bases, with 8 bases between them. This CDR3 is built from 11 residues. The CDR3 DNA follows: TGTGCCAGCAGCGCTAGCAACGAGCAGTACTTC. It codes for CASSASNEQYF.

V is TRBV11-3 and J is TRBJ2-3; a weak D match, TRBD2 (6 bases). V was shortened by 1 base and J by 3 bases, with 20 bases between the two germline ends. Germline values: CDR1 SGHNT, CDR2 YENEEA. The CDR3 has 18 amino acids. CDR3 coding DNA: TGTGCCAGCAGCTTAGGACGGGACTCGGGGGTTTGGACAGATACGCAGTATTTT. Its translation is CASSLGRDSGVWTDTQYF.

The CDR3 DNA is TGTGCCAGCAGTAACAGGGAAGGTAATTCACCCCTCCACTTT. Residues: CASSNREGNSPLHF. The chain links TRBV27 to TRBJ1-6, with a possible D match to TRBD1 (6 bases). CDR3 size: 14 residues. V dropped 5 bases and J dropped 6 bases, with 11 bases sitting between them. CDR1 MNHEY and CDR2 SMNVEV come from the germline V gene (reference sequence).

This chain connects TRBV7-9 to TRBJ1-3; D may be TRBD1 (6 bases). V was pared by 5 bases and J by 4 bases, with 12 bases between. CDR1 SEHNR and CDR2 FQNEAQ come from the germline V gene (reference sequence). The CDR3 is made up of 14 amino acids. The DNA of the CDR3 is TGTGCCAGCAGCAGCACAGGGTCGGGAAACACCATATATTTT. Its translation is CASSSTGSGNTIYF.

This rearrangement joins TRBV30 to TRBJ2-7; TRBD2 matches 16 bases. V was pared by 3 bases and J by 4 bases, with 18 bases of the junction left unmatched. This CDR3 is built from 20 residues. Germline loops: CDR1 GTSNPN, CDR2 SVGIG (reference sequence). CDR3 nucleotides: TGTGCCTGGAGCGCAAGCTCGGGACTAGCGGGAGGGCCGTGGATGTACGAGCAGTACTTC. Encoded protein: CAWSASSGLAGGPWMYEQYF.

The gene calls are TRBV3-1 (or the pseudogene TRBV3-2) and TRBJ2-5; possible D gene TRBD1, 5 bases. Trimming took off 0 bases at V and 5 bases at J, with 10 bases between the two ends. Germline CDR1 and CDR2: LGHDT and YNNKEL (reference sequence). This CDR3 spans 14 amino acids. The CDR3 sequence: CASSQDWTSETQYF. DNA for the CDR3: TGTGCCAGCAGCCAAGATTGGACATCCGAGACCCAGTACTTC.

This chain uses TRBV5-6 with TRBJ2-3, with 9 bases matching TRBD2. V was clipped by 0 bases and J by 3 bases; unmatched bases: 5. The CDR3 covers 16 residues. CDR1 SGHDT and CDR2 YYEEEE come from the germline V gene. The CDR3 DNA sequence: TGTGCCAGCAGCTTGGCGGCGGGAGGGCGGACAGATACGCAGTATTTT. The encoded protein is CASSLAAGGRTDTQYF.

The rearrangement links TRBV6-1 to TRBJ2-7, with 7 bases lining up with TRBD1. V shed 2 bases, J shed 1 base, and the junction held 8 bases outside the gene matches. This CDR3 is built from 16 residues. Germline CDR1 is MNHNS and CDR2 is SASEGT. As DNA, the CDR3 is TGTGCCAGCAGTGAACCACAGGGGCCGAATTCCTACGAGCAGTACTTC. Translation gives CASSEPQGPNSYEQYF.

This sequence joins TRBV7-8 and TRBJ1-1, with 7 bases fitting TRBD1. The CDR3 has 16 residues. Per the germline V gene, CDR1 is SGHVS and CDR2 is FQNEAQ. Trimming removed 4 bases from V and 0 bases from J; junction bases left unmatched: 8. The CDR3 region is CASSSYPGQLNTEAFF. CDR3 bases: TGTGCCAGCAGCTCGTATCCGGGACAGTTGAACACTGAAGCTTTCTTT. Full variable domain (missing parts from reference TRBV7-8 and TRBJ1-1): GAGVSQSPRYKVAKRGQDVALRCDPISGHVSLFWYQQALGQGPEFLTYFQNEAQLDKSGLPSDRFFAERPEGSVSTLKIQRTQQEDSAVYLCASSSYPGQLNTEAFFGQGTRLTVV.

This clone was observed a single time. The CDR3 DNA reads TGCGCCAGCAGCTCCGGGGACAATCAGCCCCAGCATTTT. Amino acid sequence: CASSSGDNQPQHF. The chain has TRBV5-1 and TRBJ1-5; D gene uncertain. In germline, CDR1 is SGHRS, CDR2 YFSETQ. The CDR3 totals 13 residues. The ends were cut back, 3 bases at V and 3 bases at J, with 7 bases in the middle.

The chain combines TRBV12-3 or TRBV12-4 with TRBJ2-3; D call uncertain. The V end was cut by 8 bases, the J end by 0 bases, with 9 bases between. CDR3 size: 13 residues. The CDR3 nucleotides are TGTGCCAGCTCCTCTCAGAGCACAGATACGCAGTATTTT. This codes for CASSSQSTDTQYF.

J is TRBJ1-3 and V is TRBV7-9, with a possible D match to TRBD1 (6 bases). V was clipped by 1 base and J by 2 bases, with 15 bases between them. The CDR3 consists of 17 residues. Germline lookup yields CDR1 SEHNR and CDR2 FQNEAQ (reference sequence). The CDR3 DNA reads TGTGCCAGCAGCTTAGTAAAAGAGACAGGACCTGGAAACACCATATATTTT. This codes for CASSLVKETGPGNTIYF.

The chain recombines TRBV7-2 with TRBJ2-3; 14 nucleotides agree with TRBD2. J lost 4 bases, V lost 5 bases, and 11 bases had no gene match. The CDR3 runs 18 residues. CDR1 is SGHTA, CDR2 FQGNSA, per germline. Here the CDR3 DNA reads TGTGCCAGCAGCGGGATTGGGGGACTAGCGGGGGCACCAGATACGCAGTATTTT. It is translated as CASSGIGGLAGAPDTQYF.

The genes are TRBV2 and TRBJ1-4; D remains unclear. Germline V CDR1 and CDR2: SNHLY, FYNNEI. V lost 1 base and J lost 1, with 4 bases in between. This CDR3 is built from 14 residues. The CDR3 is CASSEGLTNEKLFF. In nucleotides, the CDR3 is TGTGCCAGCAGTGAAGGTCTAACTAATGAAAAACTGTTTTTT.

The rearrangement links TRBV5-1 to TRBJ2-7, with D maybe TRBD1 (5 bases). Germline loops: CDR1 SGHRS, CDR2 YFSETQ. This CDR3 comprises 14 residues. V shed 2 bases and J shed 3 bases, with 12 bases lying between them. The CDR3, as DNA: TGCGCCAGCAGCTTAGACAGCGAATACTACGAGCAGTACTTC. Protein sequence: CASSLDSEYYEQYF.

This clone is a singleton in its sample. The chain combines TRBV2 with TRBJ2-2, with D possibly TRBD2 on 5 matching bases. Looked up from germline, CDR1 is SNHLY and CDR2 is FYNNEI. V lost 8 bases, J lost 15 bases, and 25 bases lay in between. CDR3 length: 14 residues. Here the CDR3 reads CASGVQGSASRVFF. The DNA of the CDR3 is TGTGCCAGCGGAGTGCAAGGTAGCGCCTCCCGGGTGTTTTTT.